Listed below are T cell receptor beta chains from one sample, sequenced in a study of regulatory T cells in long-lasting Graves disease. MiXCR, run by TCRdb on the multiplex PCR reads, gives a single entry per CDR3 protein. Of roughly 490,000 distinct CDR3 sequences listed, around a fifth are singletons. Sequences were derived from peripheral blood mononuclear cells (PBMCs), sampled when the disease was refractory, from a patient treated with antithyroid drugs. Receptors originate from a female donor with Graves disease. Each CDR3 is given with its conserved first and last residue. D genes are given only for firm matches. Clone size is given for some rows only: seen once, a few or many times, or a class if the clone is expanded.

j_gene,d_gene,v_gene,abundance,CDR3aa,CDR3nt
TRBJ1-2,NA,TRBV25-1,NA,CASRRGGGYTF,TGTGCCAGCAGGCGTGGAGGCGGCTACACCTTC
TRBJ2-5,NA,TRBV14,many,CASSALTGHQETQYF,TGTGCCAGCAGCGCTCTGACAGGTCATCAAGAGACCCAGTACTTC
TRBJ2-5,TRBD2,TRBV19,few,CASSPRTSGRVQETQYF,TGTGCCAGTAGTCCCCGGACTAGCGGGAGGGTACAAGAGACCCAGTACTTC
TRBJ1-1,NA,TRBV5-1,many,CASSFGGGDTEAFF,TGCGCCAGCAGCTTTGGGGGGGGAGACACTGAAGCTTTCTTT
TRBJ2-1,NA,TRBV19,few,CASSLVVDRDNEQFF,TGTGCCAGTAGTCTGGTTGTGGACCGCGACAATGAGCAGTTCTTC
TRBJ2-3,TRBD2,TRBV5-1,NA,CASRRLATDTQYF,TGCGCCAGCCGACGACTAGCGACAGATACGCAGTATTTT
TRBJ2-3,NA,TRBV2,few,CASSELGVADTQYF,TGTGCCAGCAGTGAACTCGGTGTTGCAGATACGCAGTATTTT
TRBJ1-2,NA,TRBV28,NA,CASSIPRGRTNYGYTF,TGTGCCAGCAGTATCCCCCGGGGACGGACCAACTATGGCTACACCTTC
TRBJ2-7,NA,TRBV7-2,few,CASSLVPGESYEQYF,TGTGCCAGCAGCTTAGTGCCAGGGGAGTCTTACGAGCAGTACTTC
TRBJ1-1,TRBD1,TRBV6-1,many,CASSPDRGRGMNTEAFF,TGTGCCAGCAGCCCCGACAGGGGCCGGGGGATGAACACTGAAGCTTTCTTT
TRBJ1-2,TRBD1,TRBV28,many,CASSLIGGTGYGYTF,TGTGCCAGCAGTTTAATCGGTGGGACAGGGTATGGCTACACCTTC
TRBJ1-1,NA,TRBV28,NA,CASIPGGNTEAFF,TGTGCCAGCATCCCAGGCGGGAACACTGAAGCTTTCTTT
TRBJ2-5,TRBD2,TRBV20-1,many,CSALATSGETQYF,TGCAGTGCCCTCGCGACTAGCGGGGAGACCCAGTACTTC
TRBJ2-3,NA,TRBV27,NA,CASSSAALRTDTQYF,TGTGCCAGCAGTTCAGCTGCCCTCCGCACAGATACGCAGTATTTT
TRBJ2-2,NA,TRBV5-1,NA,CASSLDGRGAGELFF,TGCGCCAGCAGCTTGGACGGGAGAGGGGCCGGGGAGCTGTTTTTT
TRBJ1-6,TRBD1,TRBV2,many,CASRPQGEGSPLHF,TGTGCCAGCAGACCCCAGGGGGAAGGATCACCCCTCCACTTT
TRBJ1-5,NA,TRBV12-3/TRBV12-4,many,CASSPLVDIVRRQPQHF,TGTGCCAGCAGTCCCCTTGTTGACATCGTCCGACGTCAGCCCCAGCATTTT
TRBJ1-3,NA,TRBV7-6,NA,CASSLGPGSGGNTIYF,TGTGCCAGCAGCTTAGGACCTGGGTCAGGTGGAAACACCATATATTTT
TRBJ1-1,NA,TRBV5-1,few,CASKETRLGKLTNTEAFF,TGCGCCAGCAAGGAAACCCGTCTTGGCAAACTAACGAACACTGAAGCTTTCTTT
TRBJ1-1,TRBD1,TRBV6-1,many,CASSTTGGNTEAFF,TGTGCCAGCAGTACGACAGGGGGAAACACTGAAGCTTTCTTT
TRBJ1-5,NA,TRBV25-1,few,CASSEGTAGNQPQHF,TGTGCCAGCAGTGAAGGTACAGCAGGCAATCAGCCCCAGCATTTT
TRBJ1-1,TRBD1,TRBV28,many,CAINPGTGVNTEAFF,TGTGCCATTAACCCCGGGACAGGGGTGAACACTGAAGCTTTCTTT
TRBJ2-2,NA,TRBV2,many,CASKGTNTGELFF,TGTGCCAGCAAAGGGACCAACACCGGGGAGCTGTTTTTT
TRBJ1-2,NA,TRBV6-1,NA,CASSAQILSTGGGPPSLYGYTF,TGTGCCAGCAGCGCACAGATCCTCTCGACTGGCGGGGGGCCCCCATCGCTTTATGGCTACACCTTC
TRBJ1-1,NA,TRBV30,few,CAWTYRRERTEAFF,TGTGCCTGGACCTATAGGAGGGAGCGGACTGAAGCTTTCTTT
TRBJ1-4,NA,TRBV27,many,CASSLRAPENEKLFF,TGTGCCAGCAGTCTCCGGGCCCCGGAGAATGAAAAACTGTTTTTT
TRBJ1-6,TRBD1,TRBV28,many,CASSSVGTGYNSPLHF,TGTGCCAGCAGTTCGGTGGGGACAGGGTATAATTCACCCCTCCACTTT
TRBJ1-2,NA,TRBV7-9,many,CASSPPAGLDGYTF,TGTGCCAGCAGTCCTCCCGCGGGGTTGGATGGCTACACCTTC
TRBJ2-1,TRBD2,TRBV20-1,NA,CSGLAGGNEQFF,TGCAGTGGTCTAGCGGGGGGGAATGAGCAGTTCTTC
TRBJ1-2,NA,TRBV30,NA,CAWSPQGLHGYTF,TGTGCCTGGAGTCCGCAGGGGCTGCATGGCTACACCTTC
TRBJ1-2,TRBD1,TRBV27,many,CASSLSRDRDIYGYTF,TGTGCCAGCAGTTTATCCCGGGACAGGGATATCTATGGCTACACCTTC
TRBJ2-5,TRBD2,TRBV15,many,CATSRARGVQETQYF,TGTGCCACCAGCAGAGCGCGGGGGGTCCAAGAGACCCAGTACTTC